These 18 T cell receptor beta chains were all obtained from the same sample, sequenced in a study of CXCR3-negative and CXCR3-positive naive CD8 T cells. General study results and limits: Comparison of naive cells showed more hydrophobic TRB CDR3s in CXCR3-positive than in CXCR3-negative naive cells.

These TCRs' antigens remain unknown. The TRB cDNA libraries were prepared by 5' RACE with UMI labels. TCRdb re-called the 5' RACE reads; one entry per CDR3 protein, DNA not given. The repertoire table contains about 50,000 distinct CDR3 sequences. The material sequenced was naive CXCR3+ CD8+ T cells from blood. Described subset: CD45RO-CCR7+CD27+CD95- naive CD8+ T cells expressing CXCR3 (TNR3+). These receptor sequences come from a human donor in good health. Some clones in this sample may be carry-over from other donors' samples.

CDR3 amino acids: CASSFNTLGQETQYF. This chain links TRBV27 with TRBJ2-5. The CDR3 has 15 residues. Germline V CDR1 and CDR2: MNHEY, SMNVEV (reference sequence).

The J gene is TRBJ2-7, the V gene TRBV20-1. CDR1 is DFQATT and CDR2 is SNEGSKA in the germline V gene (reference sequence). The CDR3 covers 13 residues. This CDR3 is CSARGRQVNEQYF.

The chain joins TRBV6-5 to TRBJ1-6. The CDR3 length is 15 residues. Per germline, CDR1 MNHEY and CDR2 SVGAGI. The CDR3 protein is CASKDADYYNSPLHF.

The chain links TRBV28 to TRBJ2-7; without DNA, the TCRdb call of TRBD2 cannot be checked. The CDR3 is 14 amino acids. Germline loops: CDR1 MDHEN, CDR2 SYDVKM. The CDR3 loop is CASSFRDSPYEQYF.

V is TRBV27 and J is TRBJ1-5; TCRdb's assignment of TRBD1 cannot be checked, as there is no DNA. The germline V gene has CDR1 MNHEY and CDR2 SMNVEV (reference sequence). The CDR3 extends over 14 amino acids. The CDR3 protein is CASSSPGFRQPQHF.

This rearrangement joins TRBV12-3 or TRBV12-4 to TRBJ2-6. CDR3 size: 15 residues. The CDR3 spells CASWTTLAGANVLTF.

The chain has TRBV7-9 and TRBJ2-5; TCRdb calls TRBD1, which cannot be checked without DNA. The CDR3 loop spans 15 amino acids. In germline, CDR1 is SEHNR, CDR2 FQNEAQ (reference sequence). The CDR3 region is CASSLGGGIQETQYF.

The CDR3 region is CSAGLAGYYEQYF. The chain combines TRBV29-1 with TRBJ2-7; no DNA is available, so the TRBD2 call from TCRdb remains unchecked. CDR1 is SQVTM and CDR2 is ANQGSEA in the germline V gene. The CDR3 spans 13 residues.

The chain carries TRBV7-2 and TRBJ1-4. There are 13 residues in the CDR3. The germline V gene has CDR1 SGHTA and CDR2 FQGNSA. CDR3 protein: CASSSLSHEKLFF.

The chain combines TRBV20-1 with TRBJ1-6; TCRdb returns TRBD1, unconfirmable since there is no DNA. The CDR3 is 16 residues long. Germline V CDR1 and CDR2: DFQATT, SNEGSKA (reference sequence). The CDR3 protein is CSARDLGGGPNSPLHF.

The genes are TRBV5-1 and TRBJ2-7; TCRdb names TRBD1, which stays unverified in the absence of DNA. The germline V gene has CDR1 SGHRS and CDR2 YFSETQ. The CDR3 runs to 14 residues. CDR3 sequence: CASSLWGTGYEQYF.

The chain combines TRBV29-1 with TRBJ2-2; the D call from TCRdb, TRBD2, cannot be confirmed without DNA. CDR1 and CDR2 from the germline V gene are SQVTM and ANQGSEA. This CDR3 has 14 residues. The CDR3: CSVDDSSPRGELFF.

The chain uses TRBV27 and TRBJ2-5; TCRdb outputs TRBD1, but without DNA this stays unchecked. Germline-derived CDR1 and CDR2 are MNHEY and SMNVEV (reference sequence). CDR3 length: 16 amino acids. CDR3 sequence reads: CASSLRGLQSQETQYF.

The chain is built from TRBV7-9 and TRBJ1-5. The CDR3 spans 16 residues. CDR1 SEHNR and CDR2 FQNEAQ come from the germline V gene (reference sequence). The CDR3 protein is CASSLAAGHSNQPQHF.

V usage is TRBV2 and J usage is TRBJ2-1; absent DNA, TCRdb's TRBD2 call cannot be checked. The CDR3 covers 13 residues. Germline V gene sequence: CDR1 SNHLY, CDR2 FYNNEI. The chain's CDR3 is CASSDGETPMEFF.

This sequence joins TRBV7-3 and TRBJ1-2. Germline CDR1 and CDR2: SGHTA and FQGTGA. The CDR3 has 15 residues. The CDR3 loop reads CASSLLPETIYGYTF. Variable domain in full (rest from reference TRBV7-3 and TRBJ1-2): GAGVSQTPSNKVTEKGKYVELRCDPISGHTALYWYRQSLGQGPEFLIYFQGTGAADDSGLPNDRFFAVRPEGSVSTLKIQRTERGDSAVYLCASSLLPETIYGYTFGSGTRLTVV.

V and J are TRBV6-5 and TRBJ2-6. The CDR3 is 15 residues long. From germline, CDR1 is MNHEY and CDR2 SVGAGI. This chain's CDR3 is CASTGSNSGANVLTF.

This sequence joins TRBV6-5 and TRBJ2-7; checking the TCRdb D call of TRBD1 is not possible without DNA. The length of the CDR3 is 14 residues. Germline loops: CDR1 MNHEY, CDR2 SVGAGI. The CDR3 reads CASSYNQGLDEQYF.